These 7 T cell receptor beta chains came from one sample sequenced in a study of T cell responses to AZD1222 COVID-19 vaccine (dated by TCRdb to the early 2020s). The receptor library was made with the immunoSEQ multiplex PCR assay. The immuneACCESS repertoire file appears here via TCRdb, limited to in-frame rearrangements. These files lack a portion of the clones; in checked studies, under half of the deficit traces to unresolved V genes, and the cause of the others is not known. Recorded for this sample are 100,000 or so clones; 80% to 90% of them occurred a single time. The ten top clones hold less than 3.5% of the sample. The label giving this sample's time point can be read as: baseline before first vaccination. This sample comprised peripheral blood, obtained on day 0 of AZD1222 vaccination. These receptors all stem from an adult in good health.

The V and J genes are TRBV5-1 and TRBJ2-2, with D maybe TRBD2 (6 bases). CDR1 SGHRS and CDR2 YFSETQ come from the germline V gene. The V end lost 1 base, the J end lost 0 bases, and 10 bases lay between the germline ends. The CDR3 runs 16 residues. CDR3 region: CASSLSTSSNTGELFF. Written as DNA, the CDR3 is TGCGCCAGCAGCTTGAGTACTAGCTCGAACACCGGGGAGCTGTTTTTT.

The J gene is TRBJ1-2, the V gene TRBV4-2, with TRBD1 as a possible D gene (5 bases). V lost 0 bases and J 2 bases, leaving 7 bases between the germline ends. The germline V gene encodes CDR1 LGHNA and CDR2 YNFKEQ. There are 14 residues in the CDR3. The CDR3 region is CASSQEKGNYGYTF. The CDR3 DNA reads TGTGCCAGCAGCCAAGAGAAGGGGAACTATGGCTACACCTTC.

The chain links TRBV7-2 to TRBJ2-3; TRBD2 aligns across 12 bases. With 4 bases clipped from V and 2 bases from J, the junction kept 13 bases outside the gene matches. Germline CDR1 and CDR2: SGHTA and FQGNSA. The CDR3 extends over 19 amino acids. The CDR3: CASSSPVRTSGANTDTQYF. The CDR3 nucleotides read TGTGCCAGCAGCTCCCCGGTACGGACTAGCGGGGCCAACACAGATACGCAGTATTTT.

This clone was counted a single time. The chain couples TRBV7-3 to TRBJ2-3; D unresolved. Germline V gene data show CDR1 as SGHTA and CDR2 as FQGTGA. With 5 bases removed from V and 5 bases from J, the gap between germline ends came to 17 bases. The CDR3 extends over 15 amino acids. Here the CDR3 reads CASSNALGGGDTQYF. The CDR3, as DNA: TGTGCCAGCAGCAATGCCCTCGGTGGCGGAGATACGCAGTATTTT.

V usage is TRBV28 and J usage is TRBJ1-6; no reliable D call. The germline V gene encodes CDR1 MDHEN and CDR2 SYDVKM. Trimming took off 6 bases at V and 8 bases at J, with 17 bases between the two ends. This CDR3 spans 15 amino acids. CDR3 protein: CASSSPLGRYSPLHF. The CDR3 DNA reads TGTGCCAGCAGCTCGCCGCTCGGGAGATATTCACCCCTCCACTTT.

The rearrangement links TRBV15 to TRBJ1-5, with TRBD1 matching 10 bases. The CDR3 spans 15 residues. The junction had 7 bases not matched to a gene; V was cut back by 4 bases and J by 7 bases. Germline assignment: CDR1 LNHNV and CDR2 YYDKDF (reference sequence). CDR3 in amino acids: CATSKFGTGEQPQHF. The CDR3 nucleotides are TGTGCCACCAGCAAGTTCGGGACAGGGGAACAGCCCCAGCATTTT.

CDR3 sequence reads: CASSPLLTAHGYTF. CDR3 nucleotides: TGTGCCAGCAGTCCACTCCTGACAGCCCATGGCTACACCTTC. This chain connects TRBV6-2 or TRBV6-3 to TRBJ1-2; perhaps TRBD1 as D (5 bases). Germline CDR1 and CDR2: MNHEY and SVGEGT. The V end was cut by 5 bases, the J end by 6 bases, with 16 bases between. CDR3 length equals 14 residues.